The T cell receptor (beta chain) under discussion was sequenced for a study of T cell changes during pregnancy in multiple sclerosis. Profiling relied on immunoSEQ multiplex PCR, and the TCRdb table lists in-frame clones only, not all of them. In the table there are some 94,000 clones, about 92% of which are singletons. The origin of this receptor is a female donor with multiple sclerosis, enrolled in a pregnancy study. This sample comprised peripheral blood, obtained in the first trimester of pregnancy.

This CDR3 is CASSLRGTEAFF. CDR3 sequence (DNA): TGTGCCAGCAGTCTCAGGGGCACTGAAGCTTTCTTT. V is TRBV6-6 and J is TRBJ1-1; the D gene is possibly TRBD1 (6 bases). CDR3 length equals 12 residues. V lost 5 bases to trimming and J lost 4 bases, with 8 bases between them. CDR1 is MNHNY and CDR2 is SVGAGI in the germline V gene (reference sequence).